One and the same sample provided the 12 T cell receptor beta chains below, sequenced in a study of identical twins. TCRdb itself ran the 5' RACE reads through MiXCR, one entry per CDR3 protein. The sample yields around 470,000 distinct CDR3 sequences, 12% to 15% seen once. This sample also belongs to another study, concerning yellow fever vaccine responses in identical twins.

Sequences were obtained from CD4+ T cells sorted from blood. Receptors originate from a woman under 30 in good health.

This clonotype showed up just a few times. This chain links TRBV5-6 with TRBJ2-2, with TRBD2 identical over 12 bases. The ends lost 0 bases at V and 8 bases at J; junction bases unmatched: 8. The CDR3 contains 17 residues. The V gene's germline CDR1 is SGHDT and CDR2 YYEEEE. The CDR3 region is CASSLVQRLAGAGELFF. The CDR3 DNA reads as TGTGCCAGCAGCTTGGTACAAAGACTAGCGGGAGCTGGGGAGCTGTTTTTT.

This clonotype has more than one count but fewer than ten. The chain has TRBV20-1 and TRBJ2-1; 12 nucleotides line up with TRBD2. V dropped 5 bases and J dropped 5; count of bases not matched to a gene: 1. Germline-derived CDR1 and CDR2 are DFQATT and SNEGSKA (reference sequence). This CDR3 comprises 13 residues. In nucleotides, the CDR3 is TGCAGTGCTGGACTAGCGGGGCACAATGAGCAGTTCTTC. Translated: CSAGLAGHNEQFF.

This chain uses TRBV4-3 with TRBJ1-4; TRBD1 matches at 7 bases. Germline lookup yields CDR1 LGHNA and CDR2 YSLEER. After removal of 1 base from V and 6 bases from J, the junction contained 5 bases not matched to a gene. This CDR3 contains 15 residues. CDR3: CASSQGDSGYEKLFF. The CDR3 region has the DNA TGCGCCAGCAGCCAAGGGGACAGTGGATATGAAAAACTGTTTTTT.

The DNA for the CDR3 is TGTGCCAGCAGTGAACCCCCGGGACTAGGCGCAACCGGGGAGCTGTTTTTT. Translation gives CASSEPPGLGATGELFF. The chain carries TRBV6-1 and TRBJ2-2; 8 bases line up with TRBD2. Germline trimming cut 2 bases from V and 5 bases from J; bases unmatched to any gene: 10. The CDR3 covers 17 residues. Germline V gene lookup returns CDR1 MNHNS and CDR2 SASEGT.

This clonotype was found a few times. This chain uses TRBV21-1 with TRBJ2-3. TRBV21-1 is designated a pseudogene. There are 13 residues in the CDR3. As DNA, the CDR3 is TGTGCCAGCAGTTTTCCAGTGTCAGATACGCAGTATTTT. This translates into CASSFPVSDTQYF.

This clonotype was seen ten or more times. This chain joins TRBV4-1 and TRBJ2-2; D is unresolved. Germline CDR1 is MGHRA and CDR2 is YSYEKL. The CDR3 sequence is 16 residues long. Trimming removed 0 bases from V and 1 base from J, with 9 bases in between. DNA for the CDR3: TGCGCCAGCAGCCAAGATGCCGGATGGAACACCGGGGAGCTGTTTTTT. Translating it yields CASSQDAGWNTGELFF.

This clonotype showed up just a few times. V usage is TRBV10-3 and J usage is TRBJ2-3; a weak D match, TRBD1 (6 bases). CDR1 and CDR2 from the germline V gene are ENHRY and SYGVKD. Trimming stripped 3 bases from V and 0 bases from J, with 10 bases between. This CDR3 comprises 15 residues. CDR3 amino acids: CAISERDKSTDTQYF. DNA of the CDR3: TGTGCCATCAGTGAAAGGGACAAAAGCACAGATACGCAGTATTTT.

This clonotype has more than one count but fewer than ten. V and J are TRBV7-9 and TRBJ2-1, with 13 bases matching TRBD2. Germline V gene data show CDR1 as SEHNR and CDR2 as FQNEAQ (reference sequence). The V gene end was trimmed by 3 bases and the J gene end by 6 bases; junction bases not matched to a gene: 2. The CDR3 length is 15 residues. Written as DNA, the CDR3 is TGTGCCAGCAGCTTGGGGACTAGCGGGATCAATGAGCAGTTCTTC. Translating gives CASSLGTSGINEQFF. The whole variable domain, filled in from reference TRBV7-9 and TRBJ2-1, reads DTGVSQNPRHKITKRGQNVTFRCDPISEHNRLYWYRQTLGQGPEFLTYFQNEAQLEKSRLLSDRFSAERPKGSFSTLEIQRTEQGDSAMYLCASSLGTSGINEQFFGPGTRLTVL.

This clonotype occurred a few times. The rearrangement uses TRBV7-8 and TRBJ2-7, with 7 nucleotides matching TRBD1. Germline CDR1 SGHVS, CDR2 FQNEAQ. V lost 5 bases to trimming and J lost 3 bases; unmatched junction nucleotides: 10. The CDR3 is 15 residues long. The CDR3 region is CASSGGTAEFYEQYF. DNA of the CDR3: TGTGCCAGCAGCGGTGGGACAGCCGAGTTCTACGAGCAGTACTTC. The full variable domain, in which reference TRBV7-8 and TRBJ2-7 provide the parts outside the CDR3, is GAGVSQSPRYKVAKRGQDVALRCDPISGHVSLFWYQQALGQGPEFLTYFQNEAQLDKSGLPSDRFFAERPEGSVSTLKIQRTQQEDSAVYLCASSGGTAEFYEQYFGPGTRLTVT.

The chain links TRBV29-1 to TRBJ2-6; a weak D match, TRBD2 (7 bases). The CDR3 consists of 18 residues. Germline CDR1 is SQVTM and CDR2 is ANQGSEA. With 4 bases removed from V and 3 bases from J, the gap between germline ends came to 22 bases. CDR3 coding DNA: TGCAGCGTTGTCTGGGGGGGCGGGGCAACGTTTGGGGCCAACGTCCTGACTTTC. Protein sequence: CSVVWGGGATFGANVLTF.

This clonotype has only a few counts. The rearrangement links TRBV6-5 to TRBJ2-7; D is unclear. Trimming cost V 5 bases and J 6 bases, with 11 bases left between them. CDR3 length equals 12 residues. Germline CDR1 reads MNHEY; CDR2 reads SVGAGI. This CDR3 reads CASSRAPSEQYF. DNA for the CDR3: TGTGCCAGCAGTCGCGCCCCGTCCGAGCAGTACTTC.

The sample holds a few counts of this clonotype. The chain employs TRBV20-1 and TRBJ2-5; tentatively, D is TRBD2 (7 bases). CDR1 DFQATT and CDR2 SNEGSKA come from the germline V gene (reference sequence). The V end lost 1 base, the J end lost 5 bases, and 14 bases lay between the germline ends. The CDR3 loop spans 14 amino acids. CDR3 residues: CSARVPGGQETQYF. In nucleotides, the CDR3 is TGCAGTGCTAGAGTCCCCGGGGGGCAGGAGACCCAGTACTTC.